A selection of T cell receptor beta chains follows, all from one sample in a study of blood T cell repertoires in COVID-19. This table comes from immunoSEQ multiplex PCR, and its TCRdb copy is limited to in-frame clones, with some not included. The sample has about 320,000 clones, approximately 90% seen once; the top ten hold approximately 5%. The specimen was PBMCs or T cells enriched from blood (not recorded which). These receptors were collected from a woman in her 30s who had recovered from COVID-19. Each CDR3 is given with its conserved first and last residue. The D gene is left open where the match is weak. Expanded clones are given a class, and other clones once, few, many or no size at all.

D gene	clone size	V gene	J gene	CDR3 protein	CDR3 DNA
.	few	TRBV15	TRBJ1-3	CATSTRAPSGNTIYF	TGTGCCACCAGCACCAGGGCCCCCTCTGGAAACACCATATATTTT
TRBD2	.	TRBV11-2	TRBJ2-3	CASSPIRLAGGTDTQYF	TGTGCCAGCAGCCCTATAAGACTAGCGGGGGGCACAGATACGCAGTATTTT
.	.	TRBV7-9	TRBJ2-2	CASSLGTVTGELFF	TGTGCCAGCAGCTTAGGCACGGTCACCGGGGAGCTGTTTTTT
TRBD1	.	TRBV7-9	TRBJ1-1	CASSFGQENTEAFF	TGTGCCAGCAGCTTTGGACAGGAGAACACTGAAGCTTTCTTT
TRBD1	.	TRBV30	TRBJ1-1	CAWSVGQGGTEAFF	TGTGCCTGGAGTGTCGGGCAGGGGGGCACTGAAGCTTTCTTT
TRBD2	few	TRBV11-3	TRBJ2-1	CASSLDGRGGQDEQFF	TGTGCCAGCAGCTTAGATGGGCGGGGGGGCCAGGATGAGCAGTTCTTC
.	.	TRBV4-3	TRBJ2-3	CASSVQGSTDTQYF	TGCGCCAGCAGCGTACAGGGAAGCACAGATACGCAGTATTTT
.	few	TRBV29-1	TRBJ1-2	CSVESGHYGYTF	TGCAGCGTTGAAAGCGGGCACTATGGCTACACCTTC
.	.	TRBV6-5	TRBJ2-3	CASSPGQSTDTQYF	TGTGCCAGCAGCCCAGGACAGAGCACAGATACGCAGTATTTT
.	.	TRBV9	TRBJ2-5	CASSVGLEETQYF	TGTGCCAGCAGCGTGGGCCTCGAAGAGACCCAGTACTTC
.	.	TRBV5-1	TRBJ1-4	CASSLGFGRGLNEKLFF	TGCGCCAGCAGCTTGGGTTTCGGGAGGGGCCTTAATGAAAAACTGTTTTTT
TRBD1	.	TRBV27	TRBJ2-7	CASSLNDRGYEQYF	TGTGCCAGCAGTTTAAATGACAGGGGGTACGAGCAGTACTTC
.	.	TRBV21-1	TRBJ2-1	CASSARTEDEQFF	TGTGCCAGCAGCGCTCGGACAGAGGATGAGCAGTTCTTC
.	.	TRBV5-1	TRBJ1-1	CASSLGAGWTNTEAFF	TGCGCCAGCAGCTTGGGGGCAGGGTGGACGAACACTGAAGCTTTCTTT
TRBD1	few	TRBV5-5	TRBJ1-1	CASSLGDRGWTEAFF	TGTGCCAGCAGCTTAGGGGACAGGGGCTGGACTGAAGCTTTCTTT
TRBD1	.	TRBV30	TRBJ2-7	CASDRGYEQYF	TGTGCCTCTGACAGGGGGTACGAGCAGTACTTC
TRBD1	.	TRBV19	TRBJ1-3	CASSMKGQGSGNTIYF	TGTGCCAGTAGTATGAAGGGACAGGGGTCCGGAAACACCATATATTTT
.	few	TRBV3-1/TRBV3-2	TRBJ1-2	CASSHVTGTYGYTF	TGTGCCAGCAGCCACGTTACAGGGACCTATGGCTACACCTTC
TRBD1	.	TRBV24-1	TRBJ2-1	CATSDAGTGANEQFF	TGTGCCACCAGTGATGCCGGGACAGGGGCAAATGAGCAGTTCTTC
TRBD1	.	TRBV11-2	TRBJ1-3	CASSLTGGGNTIYF	TGTGCCAGCAGCCTGACAGGGGGAGGAAACACCATATATTTT
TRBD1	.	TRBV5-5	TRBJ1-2	CASMLGTGGTNYGYTF	TGTGCCAGCATGTTGGGGACAGGGGGGACCAACTATGGCTACACCTTC
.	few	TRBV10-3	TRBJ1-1	CAINQGRNTEAFF	TGTGCCATCAACCAGGGCCGGAACACTGAAGCTTTCTTT